Only a few counts were recorded for the clone carrying this T cell receptor beta chain. These data are taken from a study of blood T cell repertoires in COVID-19. Trimming removed 5 bases at V and 6 bases at J, with 15 bases between. The CDR3 has 14 residues. Per the original methods: From reference gene primer amplification, estimates of nucleated cell counts were derived. Clones were sequenced by immunoSEQ multiplex PCR, and TCRdb holds only the in-frame ones, with some missing. Clonal size and the V and J genes are those of that table, whereas D and trimming came from the DNA. The sample contains 310,000 or so clones, roughly 87% of which appear only once. This study enrolled people aged roughly 18 to 90 from about 24 US geographic areas. Participant-given clinical history determined each cohort assignment.

The rearrangement links TRBV5-3 to TRBJ1-5; maybe TRBD1 (5 bases). TRBV5-3 is an ORF; its function is uncertain. Sequencing used PBMCs or T cells enriched from blood (not recorded which). This clonotype was obtained from a woman in her late teens or twenties who had recovered from COVID-19. The CDR3 coding sequence is TGTGCCAGAAGTTCATGGGAACAGGTTCAGCCCCAGCATTTT. Amino acids: CARSSWEQVQPQHF.